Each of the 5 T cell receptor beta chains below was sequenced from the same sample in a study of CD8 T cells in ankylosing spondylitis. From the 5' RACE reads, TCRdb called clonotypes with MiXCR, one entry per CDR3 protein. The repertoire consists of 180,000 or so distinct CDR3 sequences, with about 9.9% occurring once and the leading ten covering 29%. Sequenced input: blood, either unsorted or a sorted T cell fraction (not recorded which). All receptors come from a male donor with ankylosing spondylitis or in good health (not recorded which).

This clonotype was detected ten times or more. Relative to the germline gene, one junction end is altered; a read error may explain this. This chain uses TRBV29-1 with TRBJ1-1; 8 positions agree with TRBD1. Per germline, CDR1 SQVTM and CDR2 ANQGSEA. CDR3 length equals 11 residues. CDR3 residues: CASGQGRKVDF. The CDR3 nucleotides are TGCGCATCCGGACAGGGCCGAAAAGTGGACTTT.

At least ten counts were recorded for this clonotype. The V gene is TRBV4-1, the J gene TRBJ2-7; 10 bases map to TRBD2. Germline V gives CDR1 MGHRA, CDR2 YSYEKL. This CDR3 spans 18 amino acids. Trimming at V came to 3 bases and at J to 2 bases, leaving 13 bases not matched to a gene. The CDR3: CASSQRLGAGGPPYEQYF. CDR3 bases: TGCGCCAGCAGCCAGCGCCTCGGAGCGGGAGGGCCACCCTACGAGCAGTACTTC.

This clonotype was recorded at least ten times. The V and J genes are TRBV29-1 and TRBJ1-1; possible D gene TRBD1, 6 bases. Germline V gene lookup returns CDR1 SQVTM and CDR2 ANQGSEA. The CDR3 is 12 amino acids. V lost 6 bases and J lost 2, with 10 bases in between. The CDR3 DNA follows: TGCAGCGTGGGGGGCCCCAACACTGAAGCTTTCTTT. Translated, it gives CSVGGPNTEAFF.

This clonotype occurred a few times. The CDR3 is CASSQATANYGYTF. The DNA of the CDR3 is TGCGCCAGCAGCCAAGCGACAGCTAACTATGGCTACACCTTC. The V and J genes are TRBV4-3 and TRBJ1-2, with D possibly matching TRBD1 (5 bases). Trimming pared 1 base from V and 0 bases from J, leaving 6 bases between. Germline V gives CDR1 LGHNA, CDR2 YSLEER. The CDR3 consists of 14 residues.

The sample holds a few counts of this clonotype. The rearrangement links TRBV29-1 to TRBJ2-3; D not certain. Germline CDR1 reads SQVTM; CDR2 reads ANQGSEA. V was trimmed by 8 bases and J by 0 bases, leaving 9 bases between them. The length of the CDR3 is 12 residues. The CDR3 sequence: CSTEPSTDTQYF. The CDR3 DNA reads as TGCAGCACAGAGCCTAGCACAGATACGCAGTATTTT.